A single sample gave rise to the 12 T cell receptor beta chains below, sequenced in a study of T cell repertoires in cytomegalovirus infection. TCRdb independently ran MiXCR on the reads; one entry per CDR3 protein. The sample yields some 390,000 distinct CDR3 sequences, around a sixth seen once. Specimen: PBMCs. The receptors were gathered from a human donor in good health (CMV status not recorded). Some clones in this sample may be carry-over from other donors' samples.

The chain combines TRBV6-2 or TRBV6-3 with TRBJ2-7; tentatively, D is TRBD2 (5 bases). Trimming took 5 bases from V and 4 from J, leaving 9 bases between them. The CDR3 is made up of 12 amino acids. Germline loops: CDR1 MNHEY, CDR2 SVGEGT. The CDR3 protein is CASSHRRYEQYF. The CDR3 DNA reads TGTGCCAGCAGTCACCGGAGGTACGAGCAGTACTTC.

The chain carries TRBV15 and TRBJ1-2, with D unresolved. CDR3 size: 16 residues. Deletions cut 0 bases from V and 0 bases from J, with 11 bases between. Germline V gene lookup returns CDR1 LNHNV and CDR2 YYDKDF (reference sequence). The CDR3 here is CATSRDLRVPNYGYTF. DNA for the CDR3: TGTGCCACCAGCAGAGATTTGCGGGTTCCTAACTATGGCTACACCTTC.

This CDR3 is CASSGGPNYGYTF. The DNA of the CDR3 is TGTGCCAGCAGTGGTGGCCCTAACTATGGCTACACCTTC. The V call is TRBV12-3 or TRBV12-4, the J call TRBJ1-2, with D uncertain. Between the trimmed V and J ends, which lost 5 bases and 0 bases, there was a span of 7 bases. This CDR3 comprises 13 residues.

The chain employs TRBV10-3 and TRBJ2-5; 7 bases are shared with TRBD2. Germline V gene sequence: CDR1 ENHRY, CDR2 SYGVKD. The CDR3 contains 13 residues. Trimming took 9 bases from V and 5 from J; bases not matched to a gene: 9. As DNA, the CDR3 is TGTGCCATGGGAGCGGGGAAGTTGGAGACCCAGTACTTC. Its protein is CAMGAGKLETQYF.

There are a few counts of this clonotype. The V and J genes are TRBV7-8 and TRBJ1-2; D uncertain. Germline-derived CDR1 and CDR2 are SGHVS and FQNEAQ. V was cut by 6 bases and J by 10 bases, with 21 bases left in between. The CDR3 covers 14 residues. CDR3 loop: CASSFVGLSGAYTF. For the CDR3, the DNA is TGTGCCAGCAGTTTTGTAGGCCTCAGTGGTGCCTACACCTTC. The whole variable domain, filled in from reference TRBV7-8 and TRBJ1-2, reads GAGVSQSPRYKVAKRGQDVALRCDPISGHVSLFWYQQALGQGPEFLTYFQNEAQLDKSGLPSDRFFAERPEGSVSTLKIQRTQQEDSAVYLCASSFVGLSGAYTFGSGTRLTVV.

Many counts were recorded for this clonotype. The chain recombines TRBV7-6 with TRBJ1-6, with D uncertain. Trimming pared 0 bases from V and 9 bases from J, leaving 9 bases between. This CDR3 spans 14 amino acids. Germline CDR1 reads SGHVS; CDR2 reads FNYEAQ. Here the CDR3 DNA reads TGTGCCAGCAGCTTAGCAGGGTCCGGTTCACCCCTCCACTTT. Translation gives CASSLAGSGSPLHF.

This clonotype was picked up a small number of times. This chain uses TRBV24-1 with TRBJ1-4, with 7 bases aligning to TRBD1. The V gene end was trimmed by 9 bases and the J gene end by 12 bases; junction bases not matched to a gene: 6. Germline V gene lookup returns CDR1 KGHDR and CDR2 SFDVKD. This CDR3 comprises 11 residues. In DNA form, the CDR3 reads TGTGCCACCGGGGGGACAGTTGAACTGTTTTTT. It yields the protein CATGGTVELFF.

This clonotype was seen repeatedly, ten times or more. The chain joins TRBV7-2 to TRBJ2-7, with D tentatively TRBD1 (6 bases). The CDR3 contains 15 residues. Trimming shortened V by 1 base and J by 2 bases, and 12 bases separated the two germline ends. Per germline, CDR1 SGHTA and CDR2 FQGNSA. The CDR3 bases are TGTGCCAGCAGCTTAGAACAGGGCGGCGCCTACGAGCAGTACTTC. Its protein product is CASSLEQGGAYEQYF.

This clonotype was seen a few times. The J gene is TRBJ1-1, the V gene TRBV12-3 or TRBV12-4; D ambiguous. V was pared by 7 bases and J by 7 bases, with 10 bases between. CDR3 length equals 11 residues. The CDR3 protein is CASTTYGEAFF. In DNA, the CDR3 is TGTGCCAGCACCACGTACGGTGAAGCTTTCTTT.

This clonotype was seen at least ten times. The CDR3 here is CASSSTGGTEAFF. The CDR3, as DNA: TGTGCCAGCAGTTCGACAGGAGGGACTGAAGCTTTCTTT. The chain couples TRBV28 to TRBJ1-1; D possibly corresponds to TRBD1 (6 bases). The germline gives CDR1 MDHEN, CDR2 SYDVKM. The CDR3 length is 13 residues. V lost 4 bases to trimming and J lost 5 bases, with 11 bases between them.

This chain joins TRBV12-5 and TRBJ2-6; D not certain. The V gene lost 5 bases and the J gene lost 0 bases, with 17 bases spanning the gap. Per the germline V gene, CDR1 is LGHNT and CDR2 is FRNRAP. The CDR3 loop spans 18 amino acids. The CDR3 loop reads CASGPLKAVNSGANVLTF. The DNA of the CDR3 is TGTGCTAGTGGTCCCCTCAAGGCGGTTAACTCTGGGGCCAACGTCCTGACTTTC.

This clonotype was recorded at least ten times. The chain combines TRBV7-2 with TRBJ2-5; D remains unclear. CDR1 SGHTA and CDR2 FQGNSA come from the germline V gene. V lost 0 bases to trimming and J lost 3 bases, with 5 bases between them. This CDR3 has 13 amino acids. The CDR3 reads CASSLAGKETQYF. The CDR3 DNA reads as TGTGCCAGCAGCTTAGCAGGGAAAGAGACCCAGTACTTC.